A single sample gave rise to the 6 T cell receptor beta chains below, sequenced in a study of CD8 T cells in ankylosing spondylitis. Findings and caveats of the study: A TCR beta motif of eight or nine highly homologous variants seemed to mark ankylosing spondylitis blood.

These receptors have no known antigen. TCRdb fed the 5' RACE reads into MiXCR, producing one record per CDR3 protein. This sample has more than 300,000 distinct CDR3 sequences, with 7% to 9% found just once. The sample was blood, either unsorted or a sorted T cell fraction (not recorded which). These TCRs come from a male donor with ankylosing spondylitis.

This clonotype was seen ten or more times. The J gene is TRBJ2-1, the V gene TRBV6-6; unclear D gene. With 6 bases removed from V and 10 bases from J, the gap between germline ends came to 16 bases. CDR1 and CDR2 from the germline V gene are MNHNY and SVGAGI (reference sequence). This CDR3 has 13 residues. CDR3 sequence: CASRHGPEYEQFF. In nucleotides, the CDR3 is TGTGCCAGCAGACACGGACCGGAATACGAGCAGTTCTTC.

The V gene is TRBV27, the J gene TRBJ1-4; perhaps TRBD1 as D (6 bases). Trimming took 2 bases from V and 7 from J, leaving 14 bases between them. This CDR3 has 15 residues. Germline V gene sequence: CDR1 MNHEY, CDR2 SMNVEV (reference sequence). This CDR3 reads CASSLRGGRVEKLFF. For the CDR3, the DNA is TGTGCCAGCAGTTTAAGGGGGGGGCGGGTTGAAAAACTGTTTTTT.

This clonotype was picked up many times. The V call is TRBV6-5, the J call TRBJ2-5, with 10 bases identical to TRBD1. The ends lost 4 bases at V and 3 bases at J; junction bases unmatched: 8. The germline gives CDR1 MNHEY, CDR2 SVGAGI. This CDR3 has 16 amino acids. CDR3 region: CASSSGTGAAEETQYF. The CDR3 DNA is TGTGCCAGCAGTTCCGGGACAGGGGCCGCTGAAGAGACCCAGTACTTC.

The chain joins TRBV5-1 to TRBJ2-2; D not certain. Germline loops: CDR1 SGHRS, CDR2 YFSETQ. This CDR3 has 13 residues. V was shortened by 7 bases and J by 1 base, with 8 bases between the two germline ends. The CDR3 is CASDPGNTGELFF. The CDR3 DNA is TGCGCCAGCGACCCAGGGAACACCGGGGAGCTGTTTTTT.

This clonotype has a handful of counts. The chain combines TRBV28 with TRBJ2-1, with 15 bases fitting TRBD2. This CDR3 is built from 19 residues. CDR1 and CDR2 (germline): MDHEN, SYDVKM. J was trimmed by 1 base and V by 6 bases; bases with no gene match: 10. DNA for the CDR3: TGTGCCAGCAGCCCGGGACTAGCGGGAGGTGGGGGTTCCTACAATGAGCAGTTCTTC. It yields the protein CASSPGLAGGGGSYNEQFF.

This clonotype was seen a few times. The genes are TRBV5-1 and TRBJ2-7; TRBD2 agrees at 11 bases. The V gene's germline CDR1 is SGHRS and CDR2 YFSETQ. The CDR3 spans 15 residues. Trimming removed 5 bases from V and 7 bases from J; junction bases left unmatched: 11. CDR3 coding DNA: TGCGCCAGCAGACTCCTACTAGCGGGAGACGATGAGCAGTACTTC. It codes for CASRLLLAGDDEQYF.